This is a list of T cell receptor beta chains from one sample in a study of cytomegalovirus exposure and HLA in healthy donors. TCRdb keeps only in-frame clones here, not all; method: immunoSEQ multiplex PCR. The sample has 200,000 to 250,000 clones; about 85% are singletons. The specimen was PBMCs. These receptor sequences come from a woman aged 50 to 60 in good health and CMV-seropositive. The conserved cysteine and the conserved F or W are not part of the CDR3 here. Each record gives: CDR3 protein, J gene, V gene, CDR3 length.

ASSLLGRDRSNSNQPQH TRBJ1-5 TRBV7-2 17
ASGLRRAGGEAF TRBJ1-1 TRBV28 12
ASSLGTRGYEQY TRBJ2-7 TRBV7-8 12
ASSPLQGNTEAF TRBJ1-1 TRBV5-1 12
ASSSGLAGSYNEQF TRBJ2-1 TRBV5-4 14
ASSLKGGTINTEAF TRBJ1-1 TRBV28 14
ASMSGRPNTEAF TRBJ1-1 TRBV6-6 12
ASSVLGTGSMNTEAF TRBJ1-1 TRBV5-1 15
SVEGGQETYNEQF TRBJ2-1 TRBV29-1 13
ASSETGLNTGELF TRBJ2-2 TRBV6-4 13
ASSSTGGYEQY TRBJ2-7 TRBV5-1 11
ASSSSGTGYEQY TRBJ2-7 TRBV5-1 12
ASSLEGTGIYEQY TRBJ2-7 TRBV7-2 13
SVTNGGVDQPQH TRBJ1-5 TRBV29-1 12
ASSIGGRINSPLH TRBJ1-6 TRBV19 13
ASSFPDRLSEAF TRBJ1-1 TRBV5-1 12